Below, one TCR beta chain is given with its context. Use of 60 Vbeta and 13 Jbeta primers characterized the PCR. TCRdb's table, derived via immunoSEQ multiplex PCR, lists solely in-frame clones and lacks some. This sample's clone table lists about 39,000 clones. This sample was included in a study of cytomegalovirus exposure and HLA in healthy donors. The sequence was obtained from a woman aged 25 to 45 in good health and CMV-seropositive. Sequencing was done on a sample of PBMCs.

The CDR3 spells CASRESRQTAVWPQHF. Written as DNA, the CDR3 is TGCGCCAGCAGGGAATCCCGACAGACTGCAGTATGGCCCCAGCATTTT. V gene TRBV10-1 combines with J gene TRBJ1-5; possible D gene TRBD1, 5 bases. The CDR3 sequence is 16 residues long. The V gene's germline CDR1 is WNHNN and CDR2 SYGVQD (reference sequence). V lost 6 bases and J lost 9, with 24 bases in between.